The 23 T cell receptor beta chains presented below share a single source sample, sequenced in a study of blood T cells in healthy people across ages. Sample-barcoded 5' priming and a J-beta primer mix drove a second PCR of about 7 to 12 cycles. TCRdb called the 5' RACE reads again in MiXCR, with one record for every CDR3 protein. The sample contains 500,000 to 700,000 distinct CDR3 sequences, about 30% of which appear only once. Sequencing was done on a sample of blood. These receptors were collected from an elderly woman in good health.

This chain joins TRBV6-1 and TRBJ2-7; TRBD1 might be the D (5 bases). CDR1 and CDR2 (germline): MNHNS, SASEGT. This CDR3 has 15 residues. V lost 1 base and J lost 5, with 15 bases in between. CDR3 DNA: TGTGCCAGCAGTGAAGGAGAGCAGGGATGGGACGAGCAGTACTTC. Protein product: CASSEGEQGWDEQYF.

The gene calls are TRBV11-2 and TRBJ2-1, with D possibly being TRBD1 or TRBD2 (5 bases each). The CDR3 is 17 residues long. Germline CDR1 reads SGHAT; CDR2 reads FQNNGV. With 0 bases removed from V and 6 bases from J, the gap between germline ends came to 18 bases. CDR3: CASSLDRGSPVLNEQFF. Here the CDR3 DNA reads TGTGCCAGCAGCTTAGATCGGGGCAGTCCGGTCCTCAATGAGCAGTTCTTC.

About this clonotype itself: An end of the junction does not agree with germline; a read error may underlie this. The DNA of the CDR3 is TGTGCCAGCAGTACGGGGGGTGGGCGCACCGGGGAGCGGTTTTTT. This translates into CASSTGGGRTGERFF. The rearrangement joins TRBV7-2 to TRBJ2-2; 7 nucleotides align to TRBD2. The CDR3 length is 15 residues. CDR1 and CDR2 from the germline V gene are SGHTA and FQGNSA. Full variable domain (remainder filled in from reference TRBV7-2 and TRBJ2-2): GAGVSQSPSNKVTEKGKDVELRCDPISGHTALYWYRQSLGQGLEFLIYFQGNSAPDKSGLPSDRFSAERTGGSVSTLTIQRTQQEDSAVYLCASSTGGGRTGERFFGEGSRLTVL.

The V call is TRBV28, the J call TRBJ1-1; no definite D call. CDR3 size: 12 residues. The germline V gene has CDR1 MDHEN and CDR2 SYDVKM. V was shortened by 6 bases and J by 4 bases, with 9 bases between the two germline ends. CDR3 DNA: TGTGCCAGCAGGCCCCGCGGCACTGAAGCTTTCTTT. It translates to CASRPRGTEAFF.

Concerning this clonotype itself: This may be a read error, as it is one base from a much larger clone. This chain links TRBV30 with TRBJ1-2; 7 positions match TRBD1. This CDR3 spans 14 amino acids. Germline V CDR1 and CDR2: GTSNPN, SVGIG (reference sequence). The ends lost 3 bases at V and 4 bases at J; junction bases unmatched: 8. The CDR3 is CAWRVGGIVYGYTF. Written as DNA, the CDR3 is TGTGCCTGGAGGGTAGGGGGCATCGTCTATGGCTACACCTTC.

The chain recombines TRBV7-9 with TRBJ2-2, with 11 bases aligning to TRBD2. In germline, CDR1 is SEHNR, CDR2 FQNEAQ (reference sequence). There are 19 residues in the CDR3. The V segment lost 5 bases and the J segment 0 bases; nucleotides outside the gene matches: 11. CDR3 sequence: CASSTHQGLAGTNTGELFF. DNA for the CDR3: TGTGCCAGCAGCACCCACCAAGGACTAGCGGGCACGAACACCGGGGAGCTGTTTTTT.

The rearrangement uses TRBV7-2 and TRBJ2-3; 9 bases match TRBD2. V lost 1 base to trimming and J lost 4 bases; unmatched junction nucleotides: 6. The CDR3 has 16 residues. CDR1 is SGHTA, CDR2 FQGNSA, per germline. The chain's CDR3 is CASSLVSSGIPDTQYF. CDR3 in DNA: TGTGCCAGCAGCTTAGTCTCTAGCGGGATTCCAGATACGCAGTATTTT.

Worth noting for this clonotype: A read error may explain this, as a much larger clone is one base away. For the CDR3, the DNA is TGCAGTGCTAGAGCCGGGGCGGCGGGTCAGTCCCAGCATTTT. Translation gives CSARAGAAGQSQHF. The chain uses TRBV20-1 and TRBJ1-5, with D perhaps matching TRBD1 (5 bases). The CDR3 runs to 14 residues. Germline lookup yields CDR1 DFQATT and CDR2 SNEGSKA (reference sequence).

The rearrangement uses TRBV14 and TRBJ2-3; D ambiguous. The V and J ends lost 4 bases and 4 bases respectively, with 6 bases between them. CDR3 length: 12 amino acids. CDR1 and CDR2 from the germline V gene are SGHDN and FVKESK. The CDR3: CASSLFPDTQYF. CDR3 nucleotide sequence: TGTGCCAGCAGCCTATTCCCAGATACGCAGTATTTT.

V and J are TRBV7-2 and TRBJ1-1, with D possibly being TRBD1 (6 bases). This CDR3 comprises 16 residues. The V gene lost 2 bases and the J gene lost 5 bases, with 18 bases spanning the gap. In germline, CDR1 is SGHTA, CDR2 FQGNSA. CDR3: CASSLFAAGERTEAFF. CDR3 nucleotide sequence: TGTGCCAGCAGCTTATTCGCGGCAGGGGAACGGACTGAAGCTTTCTTT.

This sequence joins TRBV5-8 and TRBJ2-5, with D tentatively TRBD2 (6 bases). Trimming took 5 bases from V and 4 from J, leaving 15 bases between them. From germline, CDR1 is SGHTS and CDR2 YDEGEE. CDR3 length: 14 residues. DNA of the CDR3: TGTGCCAGCAGTGAGACTAGAGTTCGAGAGACCCAGTACTTC. Amino acid sequence: CASSETRVRETQYF.

This clonotype appeared a few times. The V and J genes are TRBV19 and TRBJ1-2; 9 bases map to TRBD1. V shed 6 bases and J 7 bases; nucleotides not matched to a gene: 6. Germline V gives CDR1 LNHDA, CDR2 SQIVND (reference sequence). CDR3 length: 13 amino acids. Here the CDR3 reads CASRPPDRGGYTF. For the CDR3, the DNA is TGTGCCAGTAGACCCCCGGACAGGGGTGGCTACACCTTC. The full variable domain, with the rest looked up from reference TRBV19 and TRBJ1-2, is DGGITQSPKYLFRKEGQNVTLSCEQNLNHDAMYWYRQDPGQGLRLIYYSQIVNDFQKGDIAEGYSVSREKKESFPLTVTSAQKNPTAFYLCASRPPDRGGYTFGSGTRLTVV.

This clonotype was seen ten or more times. This chain connects TRBV6-2 or TRBV6-3 to TRBJ1-2, with D maybe TRBD1 (6 bases). Trimming removed 7 bases at V and 4 bases at J, with 25 bases between. CDR1 and CDR2 (germline): MNHEY, SVGEGT. The CDR3 length is 17 residues. This chain's CDR3 is CASTPSLGGEARYGYTF. In DNA, the CDR3 is TGTGCCAGCACGCCTTCGTTGGGGGGCGAGGCGCGCTATGGCTACACCTTC.

This clonotype has at least ten counts. The chain combines TRBV4-3 with TRBJ2-1; 9 bases are a match to TRBD1. CDR1 and CDR2 from the germline V gene are LGHNA and YSLEER. This CDR3 comprises 16 residues. V lost 1 base and J lost 7; bases outside the gene matches: 8. This CDR3 reads CASSQGRDRGGNEQFF. In nucleotides, the CDR3 is TGCGCCAGCAGCCAAGGTAGAGACAGGGGGGGTAATGAGCAGTTCTTC.

This clonotype was observed a single time. The chain employs TRBV19 and TRBJ1-2; weak D call: TRBD1 (5 bases). CDR3 size: 13 residues. The ends were cut back, 7 bases at V and 8 bases at J, with 17 bases in the middle. Germline CDR1 and CDR2: LNHDA and SQIVND (reference sequence). In DNA, the CDR3 is TGTGCCAGTACCGGGGGGAGAGCTCAGGGCTACACCTTC. This gives the protein CASTGGRAQGYTF.

This clonotype was counted many times. CDR3 region: CASSYGGLTEAFF. CDR3 DNA: TGTGCCAGCAGTTACGGGGGACTCACTGAAGCTTTCTTT. The chain has TRBV6-6 and TRBJ1-1; possibly TRBD1 for D (5 bases). The CDR3 consists of 13 residues. Trimming left V 2 bases short and J 4 bases short, with 8 bases between. Germline V lookup: CDR1 MNHNY, CDR2 SVGAGI (reference sequence).

There are a few counts of this clonotype. Possible read error: a much larger clone is one base away. The chain employs TRBV7-8 and TRBJ2-1; 9 bases are shared with TRBD2. Germline V gene lookup returns CDR1 SGHVS and CDR2 FQNEAQ. CDR3 length equals 16 residues. Trimming cost V 5 bases and J 7 bases; bases outside gene matches: 12. CDR3 in DNA: TGTGCCAGCAGCATACGGACTAGCGAAGGAGGTAATGAGCAGTTCTTC. Protein sequence: CASSIRTSEGGNEQFF.

This clonotype was counted ten times or more. This rearrangement joins TRBV6-1 to TRBJ2-3; TRBD1 might be the D (7 bases). Per the germline V gene, CDR1 is MNHNS and CDR2 is SASEGT. V was clipped by 10 bases and J by 2 bases, with 25 bases between them. The CDR3 runs 17 residues. The CDR3 spells CATQTNGQAGNTDTQYF. In DNA form, the CDR3 reads TGTGCCACCCAAACGAATGGACAGGCGGGGAACACAGATACGCAGTATTTT.

This clonotype was counted many times. The rearrangement uses TRBV6-1 and TRBJ1-2, with a weak D call TRBD1 (6 bases). V gave up 6 bases and J gave up 0 bases, with 11 bases separating them. Germline V CDR1 and CDR2: MNHNS, SASEGT. The CDR3 has 14 residues. CDR3 protein: CASSGQITNYGYTF. The CDR3 region has the DNA TGTGCCAGCAGCGGACAGATTACTAACTATGGCTACACCTTC.

There are a few counts of this clonotype. The chain has TRBV27 and TRBJ1-1; D uncertain. The germline V gene encodes CDR1 MNHEY and CDR2 SMNVEV (reference sequence). This CDR3 contains 15 residues. V lost 2 bases and J 3 bases, leaving 13 bases between the germline ends. The CDR3 DNA reads as TGTGCCAGCAGTTTAAAAGCCTGGGCAGACACTGAAGCTTTCTTT. Its protein is CASSLKAWADTEAFF.

The rearrangement links TRBV20-1 to TRBJ1-1, with 11 nucleotides matching TRBD1. The CDR3 has 15 amino acids. V lost 2 bases and J lost 2; bases outside the gene matches: 4. The germline CDR1 and CDR2 sequences are DFQATT and SNEGSKA (reference sequence). The CDR3 loop reads CSARPGTGGNTEAFF. As DNA, the CDR3 is TGCAGTGCTAGACCCGGGACAGGGGGAAACACTGAAGCTTTCTTT.

This clonotype was observed at least ten times. The chain recombines TRBV7-9 with TRBJ1-1, with a tentative D call TRBD1 (6 bases). The CDR3 sequence is 13 residues long. Germline V lookup: CDR1 SEHNR, CDR2 FQNEAQ (reference sequence). Trimming removed 6 bases at V and 3 bases at J, with 11 bases between. The DNA of the CDR3 is TGTGCCAGCAGAAAGAACAGGGACACTGAAGCTTTCTTT. As protein: CASRKNRDTEAFF.

The chain has TRBV7-2 and TRBJ1-2; TRBD1 aligns across 9 bases. J was trimmed by 6 bases and V by 2 bases; bases with no gene match: 7. This CDR3 spans 15 amino acids. The germline gives CDR1 SGHTA, CDR2 FQGNSA. The CDR3 loop reads CASSLNGGTGHGYTF. The CDR3 DNA reads TGTGCCAGCAGCTTAAATGGCGGGACAGGGCATGGCTACACCTTC.